This T cell receptor beta chain was identified during a study of T cells after yellow fever vaccination. Notes on the study in general: Boosting was followed by the reappearance of most primary-vaccination clones (roughly 95% CD4, 85% to 90% CD8). The appearance of a small share of clonotypes in both CD4 and CD8 compartments was observed.

The germline gives CDR1 SGHTA, CDR2 FQGNSA. The V gene lost 2 bases and the J gene lost 2 bases, with 8 bases spanning the gap. The CDR3 consists of 14 residues. For TCR, cDNA came from 5'RACE template switching, which added a universal primer site and UMIs. TCRdb recomputed calls from the 5' RACE reads with MiXCR, one row per CDR3 protein. Among 500,000 to 650,000 distinct CDR3 sequences, about a sixth were seen once, and the ten largest hold 17%. With respect to this clonotype: Its antigen is still unknown.

This TCR derives from a man between 18 and 29 years old who received the YFV17D yellow fever vaccine. This sample comprised PBMCs, obtained around 5 days after the first yellow fever vaccination. V is TRBV7-2 and J is TRBJ2-3; D gene uncertain. The CDR3 protein is CASSLRLNTDTQYF. Written as DNA, the CDR3 is TGTGCCAGCAGCTTACGCCTCAACACAGATACGCAGTATTTT.